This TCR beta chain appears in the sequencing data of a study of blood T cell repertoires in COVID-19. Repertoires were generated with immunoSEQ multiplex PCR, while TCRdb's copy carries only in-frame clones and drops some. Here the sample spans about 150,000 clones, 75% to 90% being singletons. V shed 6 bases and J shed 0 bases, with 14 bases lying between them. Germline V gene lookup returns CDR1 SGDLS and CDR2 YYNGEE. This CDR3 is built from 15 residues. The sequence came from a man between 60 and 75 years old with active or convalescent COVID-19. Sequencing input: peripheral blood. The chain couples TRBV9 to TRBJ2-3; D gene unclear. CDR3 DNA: TGTGCCAGCACCGTTAGTGTCTCCAGCACAGATACGCAGTATTTT. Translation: CASTVSVSSTDTQYF.